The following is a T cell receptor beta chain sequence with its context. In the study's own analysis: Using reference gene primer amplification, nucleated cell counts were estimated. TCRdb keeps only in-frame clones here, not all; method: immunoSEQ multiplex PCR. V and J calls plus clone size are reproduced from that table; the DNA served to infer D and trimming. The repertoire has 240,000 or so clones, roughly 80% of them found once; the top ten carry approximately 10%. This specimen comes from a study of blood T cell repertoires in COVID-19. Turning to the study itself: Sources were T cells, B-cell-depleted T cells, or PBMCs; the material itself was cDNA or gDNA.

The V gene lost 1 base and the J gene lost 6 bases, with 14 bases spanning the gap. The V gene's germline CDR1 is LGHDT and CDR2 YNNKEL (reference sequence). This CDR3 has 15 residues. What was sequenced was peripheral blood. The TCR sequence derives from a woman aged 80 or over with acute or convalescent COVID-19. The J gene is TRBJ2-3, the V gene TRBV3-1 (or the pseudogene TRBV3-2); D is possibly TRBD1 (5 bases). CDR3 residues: CASSQALRARDTQYF. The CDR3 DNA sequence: TGTGCCAGCAGCCAAGCGCTCAGGGCGAGGGATACGCAGTATTTT.